These 20 T cell receptor beta chains were all obtained from the same sample, sequenced in a study of cytomegalovirus exposure and HLA in healthy donors. Produced via immunoSEQ multiplex PCR; TCRdb's table is partial and in-frame only. The data contain 90,000 to 100,000 clones, approximately 84% of them singletons. Input material: PBMCs. Source of these receptors: a man between 18 and 29 years old in good health and CMV-seropositive.

The chain joins TRBV20-1 to TRBJ2-7; 7 bases agree with TRBD1. This CDR3 region has 11 residues. The V and J ends lost 6 bases and 7 bases, in that order; junction bases with no gene match: 6. The germline CDR1 and CDR2 sequences are DFQATT and SNEGSKA (reference sequence). CDR3 amino acids: CSALTGREQYF. In nucleotides, the CDR3 is TGCAGTGCCCTGACAGGGCGAGAGCAGTACTTC.

This clone was picked up one time. The chain employs TRBV28 and TRBJ2-7; 10 nucleotides align to TRBD1. Trimming took 6 bases from V and 2 from J; bases not matched to a gene: 7. The CDR3 length is 15 residues. Germline values: CDR1 MDHEN, CDR2 SYDVKM. As DNA, the CDR3 is TGTGCCAGCAGATCCGGGACAGGGGTACCCTACGAGCAGTACTTC. Amino acids: CASRSGTGVPYEQYF.

V gene TRBV7-8 combines with J gene TRBJ2-3; tentatively, D is TRBD2 (6 bases). Germline CDR1 SGHVS, CDR2 FQNEAQ. CDR3 length equals 15 residues. V lost 1 base and J lost 2, with 10 bases in between. The chain's CDR3 is CASSLVGGATDTQYF. CDR3 nucleotide sequence: TGTGCCAGCAGCTTAGTCGGCGGGGCCACAGATACGCAGTATTTT.

The J gene is TRBJ2-7, the V gene TRBV27; D perhaps matches TRBD2 (5 bases). This CDR3 has 14 residues. Trimming cost V 5 bases and J 0 bases, with 11 bases left between them. CDR1 MNHEY and CDR2 SMNVEV come from the germline V gene (reference sequence). DNA of the CDR3: TGTGCCAGCAGTCCCCGGGGTAGCTCCTACGAGCAGTACTTC. Its translation is CASSPRGSSYEQYF.

The V call is TRBV5-1, the J call TRBJ2-3; D is possibly TRBD1 (6 bases). The CDR3 is 15 residues long. V was trimmed by 4 bases and J by 0 bases, leaving 12 bases between them. CDR1 and CDR2 (germline): SGHRS, YFSETQ. CDR3 DNA: TGCGCCAGCAGCCCGCCGGGACATAGCACAGATACGCAGTATTTT. Translating it yields CASSPPGHSTDTQYF. Using reference TRBV5-1 and TRBJ2-3 for the parts outside the CDR3, the full variable domain is KAGVTQTPRYLIKTRGQQVTLSCSPISGHRSVSWYQQTPGQGLQFLFEYFSETQRNKGNFPGRFSGRQFSNSRSEMNVSTLELGDSALYLCASSPPGHSTDTQYFGPGTRLTVL.

V is TRBV7-9 and J is TRBJ2-7; 7 bases line up with TRBD1. The CDR3 has 15 amino acids. The V gene's germline CDR1 is SEHNR and CDR2 FQNEAQ (reference sequence). V lost 5 bases, J lost 3 bases, and 10 bases stayed unmatched. For the CDR3, the DNA is TGTGCCAGCAGCCCGACCCTACAGGGGAACTACGAGCAGTACTTC. It yields the protein CASSPTLQGNYEQYF.

This rearrangement joins TRBV7-3 to TRBJ2-3, with TRBD2 as a possible D gene (6 bases). Germline V gene sequence: CDR1 SGHTA, CDR2 FQGTGA. The V end was cut by 2 bases, the J end by 4 bases, with 10 bases between. The CDR3 is 14 residues long. In nucleotides, the CDR3 is TGTGCCAGCAGCTTAGGCGGGGTTCCAGATACGCAGTATTTT. Residues: CASSLGGVPDTQYF.

This chain joins TRBV6-5 and TRBJ2-1; TRBD2 might be the D (5 bases). There are 15 residues in the CDR3. V was pared by 2 bases and J by 2 bases, with 10 bases between. Germline V gene sequence: CDR1 MNHEY, CDR2 SVGAGI. The CDR3 sequence: CASSYTGITYNEQFF. The CDR3 bases are TGTGCCAGCAGTTACACGGGAATTACCTACAATGAGCAGTTCTTC.

V and J are TRBV6-5 and TRBJ1-4, with 7 bases identical to TRBD1. In germline, CDR1 is MNHEY, CDR2 SVGAGI. The V gene end was trimmed by 5 bases and the J gene end by 8 bases; junction bases not matched to a gene: 8. The CDR3 is 14 amino acids. This CDR3 is CASSPRQGLEKLFF. For the CDR3, the DNA is TGTGCCAGCAGTCCCCGACAGGGTTTGGAAAAACTGTTTTTT.

The V and J genes are TRBV4-1 and TRBJ2-7, with TRBD2 matching 16 bases. CDR3 length: 16 residues. CDR1 and CDR2 from the germline V gene are MGHRA and YSYEKL. Germline trimming cut 4 bases from V and 3 bases from J; bases unmatched to any gene: 3. The CDR3 coding sequence is TGCGCCAGCAGCCCGGGACTAGCGGGGGGGCACTACGAGCAGTACTTC. Its translation: CASSPGLAGGHYEQYF.

This clone was found once. This chain links TRBV7-3 with TRBJ2-1; TRBD2 matches at 10 bases. The CDR3 is 15 amino acids. CDR1 is SGHTA, CDR2 FQGTGA, per germline. Trimming took 4 bases from V and 5 from J; bases not matched to a gene: 5. The CDR3 DNA reads as TGTGCCAGCAGCTCTAGGACTAGCGGTAACAATGAGCAGTTCTTC. This sequence encodes CASSSRTSGNNEQFF. Filled out from reference TRBV7-3 and TRBJ2-1, the complete variable domain reads GAGVSQTPSNKVTEKGKYVELRCDPISGHTALYWYRQSLGQGPEFLIYFQGTGAADDSGLPNDRFFAVRPEGSVSTLKIQRTERGDSAVYLCASSSRTSGNNEQFFGPGTRLTVL.

The V and J genes are TRBV20-1 and TRBJ2-3, with TRBD1 matching 7 bases. V trimming: 6 bases; J trimming: 15 bases; junction bases outside the gene matches: 12. The CDR3 extends over 11 amino acids. Germline V gene sequence: CDR1 DFQATT, CDR2 SNEGSKA (reference sequence). The CDR3 reads CSAQEGDRVYF. The DNA for the CDR3 is TGCAGTGCCCAAGAGGGTGACAGGGTCTATTTT.

V and J are TRBV6-5 and TRBJ1-4; D uncertain. This CDR3 spans 14 amino acids. Between the trimmed V and J ends, which lost 2 bases and 6 bases, there was a span of 10 bases. Per the germline V gene, CDR1 is MNHEY and CDR2 is SVGAGI. This chain's CDR3 is CASSYRGQHEKLFF. CDR3 sequence (DNA): TGTGCCAGCAGTTACCGAGGGCAGCATGAAAAACTGTTTTTT.

J is TRBJ2-5 and V is TRBV5-4, with a tentative D call TRBD1 (6 bases). This CDR3 has 14 residues. Between the trimmed V and J ends, which lost 1 base and 5 bases, there was a span of 12 bases. Germline V gene data show CDR1 as SGHNT and CDR2 as YYREEE (reference sequence). CDR3 loop: CASSLTGLGETQYF. The CDR3 DNA reads TGTGCCAGCAGCTTGACAGGGCTTGGGGAGACCCAGTACTTC.

The chain links TRBV27 to TRBJ2-2; 7 bases line up with TRBD1. Germline-derived CDR1 and CDR2 are MNHEY and SMNVEV (reference sequence). Trimming took 8 bases from V and 2 from J; bases not matched to a gene: 14. The CDR3 sequence is 17 residues long. CDR3 residues: CASGLPHGTANTGELFF. The DNA for the CDR3 is TGTGCCAGCGGCCTCCCTCATGGGACAGCAAACACCGGGGAGCTGTTTTTT.

This chain connects TRBV4-2 to TRBJ2-2, with TRBD2 matching 8 bases. This CDR3 has 17 amino acids. Trimming at V came to 5 bases and at J to 0 bases, leaving 8 bases not matched to a gene. Germline loops: CDR1 LGHNA, CDR2 YNFKEQ. The CDR3: CASSSRGGRANTGELFF. The CDR3 coding sequence is TGTGCCAGCAGCTCCCGCGGGGGGCGGGCGAACACCGGGGAGCTGTTTTTT.

The chain is built from TRBV9 and TRBJ2-1; TRBD1 might be the D (6 bases). V dropped 2 bases and J dropped 5 bases, with 14 bases sitting between them. CDR1 is SGDLS, CDR2 YYNGEE, per germline. There are 15 residues in the CDR3. For the CDR3, the DNA is TGTGCCAGCAGCGTCTCAGTGACAGGACACAATGAGCAGTTCTTC. Protein sequence: CASSVSVTGHNEQFF.

This rearrangement joins TRBV29-1 to TRBJ1-6, with 7 bases matching TRBD1. Germline V CDR1 and CDR2: SQVTM, ANQGSEA. The CDR3 covers 15 residues. The ends lost 1 base at V and 6 bases at J; junction bases unmatched: 6. CDR3 protein: CSVEGGYRGNSPLHF. CDR3 DNA sequence: TGCAGCGTTGAAGGTGGTTACAGGGGTAATTCACCCCTCCACTTT.

The rearrangement links TRBV29-1 to TRBJ2-5; the D gene is possibly TRBD2 (5 bases). CDR3 length equals 13 residues. CDR1 SQVTM and CDR2 ANQGSEA come from the germline V gene. V gave up 3 bases and J gave up 5 bases, with 13 bases separating them. The DNA for the CDR3 is TGCAGCGTTGATCTGCGGGCGTCGGAGACCCAGTACTTC. Translation gives CSVDLRASETQYF.

V gene TRBV18 combines with J gene TRBJ2-5, with 9 bases aligning to TRBD1. The CDR3 is 16 amino acids. Looked up from germline, CDR1 is KGHSH and CDR2 is LQKENI. V shed 6 bases, J shed 7 bases, and the junction held 15 bases outside the gene matches. In DNA, the CDR3 is TGTGCCAGCTCCCTCACCGGGACAGGGTTTGGTGCGACCCAGTACTTC. Translation gives CASSLTGTGFGATQYF.